The entry below describes one T cell receptor (beta chain). Its antigen is not identified. CDR1 is SGHTA and CDR2 is FQGNSA in the germline V gene. V shed 3 bases and J shed 9 bases, with 17 bases lying between them. There are 14 residues in the CDR3. The assay was immunoSEQ multiplex PCR, and TCRdb's table has in-frame clones only and misses some. Among 8,000 or so clones, around 90% were seen once, and the ten largest hold about 4.4%. This sample is drawn from a study of OX40 agonist ivuxolimab in advanced cancers. For the study at large: The patients received ivuxolimab by intravenous route every 2 weeks at 0.01 to 10 mg/kg. Patients achieving partial responses numbered three: one hepatocellular carcinoma case and two cutaneous melanoma cases. Broader study findings: Some of the lowest clonal expansion was seen in partial responders at 0.1-3.0 mg/kg. At 0.1 to 3.0 mg/kg, clonal expansion of CD4+ and CD8+ blood T cells had occurred by week 6.

The clonotype comes from an adult with an advanced solid tumor such as melanoma, head and neck, liver or kidney cancer. The specimen comprised CD4+ or CD8+ T cells sorted from blood, sampled in a trial of the OX40 agonist ivuxolimab. The chain combines TRBV7-2 with TRBJ2-5; a possible D gene is TRBD2 (6 bases). CDR3 DNA: TGTGCCAGCAGCTTTGGTCGGTCATGGGAGGCCCAGTACTTC. It codes for CASSFGRSWEAQYF.